The next 17 T cell receptor beta chains were all read from a single sample in a study of blood T cell repertoires in COVID-19. Sequenced by immunoSEQ multiplex PCR; TCRdb stores in-frame clones only, minus some. The sample yields 90,000 or so clones, approximately 80% seen once. Sample: peripheral blood. These receptors all come from a man in his 60s with acute or convalescent COVID-19.

This chain uses TRBV6-5 with TRBJ1-5, with D perhaps TRBD1 (5 bases). Germline CDR1 is MNHEY and CDR2 is SVGAGI. This CDR3 is built from 14 residues. V was trimmed by 6 bases and J by 6 bases, leaving 15 bases between them. The CDR3 sequence: CASRDGGKGQPQHF. The CDR3, as DNA: TGTGCCAGCAGGGACGGGGGGAAGGGTCAGCCCCAGCATTTT.

The chain uses TRBV19 and TRBJ2-1, with 8 bases that match TRBD1. The CDR3 spans 14 residues. From germline, CDR1 is LNHDA and CDR2 SQIVND (reference sequence). The V gene end was trimmed by 7 bases and the J gene end by 5 bases; junction bases not matched to a gene: 7. The CDR3 loop is CASIGQGKNNEQFF. The CDR3 nucleotides read TGTGCCAGTATAGGACAGGGAAAGAACAATGAGCAGTTCTTC.

The V gene is TRBV18, the J gene TRBJ1-4; 9 bases line up with TRBD1. V dropped 1 base and J dropped 7; count of bases not matched to a gene: 10. The CDR3 consists of 17 residues. Germline V gene data show CDR1 as KGHSH and CDR2 as LQKENI. CDR3: CASSPQAGGQGTEKLFF. In nucleotides, the CDR3 is TGTGCCAGCTCACCACAGGCCGGGGGACAGGGTACTGAAAAACTGTTTTTT.

This clone showed up just once. V gene TRBV11-2 combines with J gene TRBJ1-2; tentative D call: TRBD1 (5 bases). Germline V gene sequence: CDR1 SGHAT, CDR2 FQNNGV. The CDR3 loop spans 15 amino acids. V dropped 5 bases and J dropped 5 bases, with 18 bases sitting between them. The DNA of the CDR3 is TGTGCCAGCAGCCCCTCCGGGACTGGGCTATATGGCTACACCTTC. Translation: CASSPSGTGLYGYTF. Full variable domain (missing parts from reference TRBV11-2 and TRBJ1-2): EAGVAQSPRYKIIEKRQSVAFWCNPISGHATLYWYQQILGQGPKLLIQFQNNGVVDDSQLPKDRFSAERLKGVDSTLKIQPAKLEDSAVYLCASSPSGTGLYGYTFGSGTRLTVV.

This clone was observed a handful of times. The rearrangement links TRBV28 to TRBJ1-5, with 8 bases matching TRBD1. Germline lookup yields CDR1 MDHEN and CDR2 SYDVKM. This CDR3 has 18 amino acids. Unmatched junction bases numbered 11, after V lost 4 bases and J lost 0 bases. The CDR3 DNA reads TGTGCCAGCAGTTCGTCGGGACAGGCTCTGATTAGCAATCAGCCCCAGCATTTT. Translating it yields CASSSSGQALISNQPQHF. The whole variable domain, remainder taken from reference TRBV28 and TRBJ1-5, is DVKVTQSSRYLVKRTGEKVFLECVQDMDHENMFWYRQDPGLGLRLIYFSYDVKMKEKGDIPEGYSVSREKKERFSLILESASTNQTSMYLCASSSSGQALISNQPQHFGDGTRLSIL.

The chain carries TRBV18 and TRBJ1-3; D remains unclear. CDR3 length: 16 amino acids. CDR1 is KGHSH and CDR2 is LQKENI in the germline V gene. Trimming cost V 3 bases and J 0 bases, with 12 bases left between them. The CDR3 loop is CASSPVGGDSGNTIYF. Here the CDR3 DNA reads TGTGCCAGCTCACCGGTAGGAGGAGACTCTGGAAACACCATATATTTT. The variable domain in full, with the rest retrieved from reference TRBV18 and TRBJ1-3, is NAGVMQNPRHLVRRRGQEARLRCSPMKGHSHVYWYRQLPEEGLKFMVYLQKENIIDESGMPKERFSAEFPKEGPSILRIQQVVRGDSAAYFCASSPVGGDSGNTIYFGEGSWLTVV.

The chain couples TRBV28 to TRBJ2-2; TRBD1 matches at 9 bases. The CDR3 contains 19 residues. The trim removed 4 bases at V and 3 bases at J, leaving 15 bases unmatched. CDR1 is MDHEN, CDR2 SYDVKM, per germline. The DNA of the CDR3 is TGTGCCAGCAGTTCATTCCGGGACAGGGCCCGAGGTGACACCGGGGAGCTGTTTTTT. This gives the protein CASSSFRDRARGDTGELFF. Supplemented by reference TRBV28 and TRBJ2-2, the full variable domain reads DVKVTQSSRYLVKRTGEKVFLECVQDMDHENMFWYRQDPGLGLRLIYFSYDVKMKEKGDIPEGYSVSREKKERFSLILESASTNQTSMYLCASSSFRDRARGDTGELFFGEGSRLTVL.

This chain links TRBV5-1 with TRBJ1-1, with 8 bases identical to TRBD1. The CDR3 runs 14 residues. CDR1 is SGHRS and CDR2 is YFSETQ in the germline V gene. Losses at the gene ends were 5 bases for V and 1 base for J; bases not matched to a gene: 4. CDR3 amino acids: CASRPGTGNTEAFF. CDR3 DNA: TGCGCCAGCAGACCCGGGACAGGGAACACTGAAGCTTTCTTT. The complete variable domain, with remaining parts taken from reference TRBV5-1 and TRBJ1-1, reads KAGVTQTPRYLIKTRGQQVTLSCSPISGHRSVSWYQQTPGQGLQFLFEYFSETQRNKGNFPGRFSGRQFSNSRSEMNVSTLELGDSALYLCASRPGTGNTEAFFGQGTRLTVV.

V usage is TRBV5-4 and J usage is TRBJ2-2; 8 bases map to TRBD1. This CDR3 contains 15 residues. The junction had 3 bases not matched to a gene; V was cut back by 4 bases and J by 1 base. Germline loops: CDR1 SGHNT, CDR2 YYREEE (reference sequence). The CDR3 DNA follows: TGTGCCAGCAGCCAGGGGGCCAAGAACACCGGGGAGCTGTTTTTT. As protein: CASSQGAKNTGELFF.

The chain uses TRBV25-1 and TRBJ2-5; D gene uncertain. The CDR3 has 12 amino acids. V lost 11 bases and J 2 bases, leaving 12 bases between the germline ends. Per the germline V gene, CDR1 is MGHDK and CDR2 is SYGVNS. The CDR3, as DNA: TGTGCCTGTAACAGAGAACAAGAGACCCAGTACTTC. Translated, it gives CACNREQETQYF.

This clone was counted once. Sequence at one end of the junction differs from germline and may be a read error. This chain joins TRBV5-5 and TRBJ1-5; no definite D call. This CDR3 has 15 residues. Germline CDR1 reads SGHKS; CDR2 reads YYEKEE (reference sequence). In nucleotides, the CDR3 is TGTGCCAGCAGGAAATCAGCGGGTAGCGATCAGCCCCAGCATTTT. The encoded protein is CASRKSAGSDQPQHF.

The chain uses TRBV2 and TRBJ2-5; TRBD2 might be the D (7 bases). The V and J ends lost 5 bases and 4 bases respectively, with 14 bases between them. The CDR3 has 14 amino acids. Germline assignment: CDR1 SNHLY and CDR2 FYNNEI. The CDR3 coding sequence is TGTGCCAGCAGTAAGCAGGGGAGGGGAGAGACCCAGTACTTC. As protein: CASSKQGRGETQYF.

V is TRBV13 and J is TRBJ1-1, with 9 bases matching TRBD1. Trimming removed 0 bases from V and 4 bases from J; junction bases left unmatched: 3. The CDR3 covers 15 residues. From germline, CDR1 is PRHDT and CDR2 FYEKMQ (reference sequence). CDR3 sequence: CASSLGRQGGTEAFF. CDR3 sequence (DNA): TGTGCCAGCAGCTTAGGCAGACAGGGGGGCACTGAAGCTTTCTTT.

This clone was seen more than once but under ten times. The chain recombines TRBV28 with TRBJ2-2; 7 bases fit TRBD1. Germline V gives CDR1 MDHEN, CDR2 SYDVKM. This CDR3 contains 12 residues. V lost 6 bases and J lost 13; bases outside the gene matches: 8. The CDR3 here is CASRGLRTGLFF. CDR3 in DNA: TGTGCCAGCAGGGGGCTTCGGACAGGGCTGTTTTTT.

The chain recombines TRBV5-1 with TRBJ2-7, with D perhaps TRBD2 (6 bases). This CDR3 is built from 21 residues. Per germline, CDR1 SGHRS and CDR2 YFSETQ. V dropped 0 bases and J dropped 3 bases, with 31 bases sitting between them. CDR3 nucleotide sequence: TGCGCCAGCAGCTTGGCCGTTGGGTCCGTACAGGAGGGAAAAGGGAACTACGAGCAGTACGTC. The encoded protein is CASSLAVGSVQEGKGNYEQYV.

The V call is TRBV2, the J call TRBJ1-1; 7 nucleotides line up with TRBD1. The V gene end was trimmed by 6 bases and the J gene end by 7 bases; junction bases not matched to a gene: 14. This CDR3 contains 15 residues. Germline CDR1 and CDR2: SNHLY and FYNNEI. The CDR3 bases are TGTGCCAGCAGGAGCAACCCTACAGGGGCAGGTGAAGCTTTCTTT. It translates to CASRSNPTGAGEAFF.

The chain carries TRBV11-2 and TRBJ2-4; the D gene is possibly TRBD1 (6 bases). The CDR3 is made up of 14 amino acids. The ends were cut back, 5 bases at V and 6 bases at J, with 14 bases in the middle. CDR1 is SGHAT, CDR2 FQNNGV, per germline. CDR3 protein: CASSGVQDRNIQYF. CDR3 nucleotide sequence: TGTGCCAGCAGCGGCGTACAGGACAGAAACATTCAGTACTTC.